Below, 27 T cell receptor beta chains from the same sample are listed, as sequenced in a study of blood T cell repertoires in COVID-19. The protocol was immunoSEQ multiplex PCR, while the TCRdb copy is restricted to in-frame clones and leaves out a portion. The table includes 200,000 to 300,000 clones, roughly 86% detected once. The specimen sequenced was PBMCs or T cells enriched from blood (not recorded which). All receptors come from a woman aged 18 to 35 who had recovered from COVID-19.

The V and J genes are TRBV6-5 and TRBJ2-7, with D possibly being TRBD2 (5 bases). The V gene's germline CDR1 is MNHEY and CDR2 SVGAGI. V was trimmed by 6 bases and J by 1 base, leaving 10 bases between them. The CDR3 totals 13 residues. CDR3 protein: CASRDPGSYEQYF. In nucleotides, the CDR3 is TGTGCCAGCAGGGACCCGGGATCCTACGAGCAGTACTTC.

V gene TRBV10-3 combines with J gene TRBJ2-5; 9 nucleotides align to TRBD1. This CDR3 spans 17 amino acids. Germline V gene sequence: CDR1 ENHRY, CDR2 SYGVKD. The V segment lost 5 bases and the J segment 3 bases; nucleotides outside the gene matches: 13. CDR3 loop: CAISKRSTGGQEETQYF. The CDR3 region has the DNA TGTGCCATCAGTAAAAGATCGACAGGGGGACAAGAAGAGACCCAGTACTTC.

This rearrangement joins TRBV7-6 to TRBJ2-1; 7 bases are shared with TRBD2. The CDR3 sequence is 16 residues long. CDR1 is SGHVS, CDR2 FNYEAQ, per germline. The junction had 11 bases not matched to a gene; V was cut back by 4 bases and J by 5 bases. DNA for the CDR3: TGTGCCAGCAGCTGGGAAGCGGGGCGGGGCCACAATGAGCAGTTCTTC. Its protein is CASSWEAGRGHNEQFF.

The V gene is TRBV7-3, the J gene TRBJ2-1, with D possibly TRBD1 on 5 matching bases. The V end lost 5 bases, the J end lost 0 bases, and 14 bases lay between the germline ends. Germline V gene lookup returns CDR1 SGHTA and CDR2 FQGTGA. There are 16 residues in the CDR3. The CDR3: CASSLSPDSSYNEQFF. CDR3 nucleotides: TGTGCCAGCAGCCTTTCCCCAGACAGCTCCTACAATGAGCAGTTCTTC.

The genes are TRBV28 and TRBJ2-2, with D possibly TRBD2 on 6 matching bases. Trimming left V 3 bases short and J 7 bases short, with 18 bases between. The CDR3 is made up of 16 amino acids. The germline gives CDR1 MDHEN, CDR2 SYDVKM. The CDR3 DNA reads TGTGCCAGCAGTTTTAGGATCGGGGGAAGGGACGGGGAGCTGTTTTTT. Translated, it gives CASSFRIGGRDGELFF.

The V call is TRBV5-1, the J call TRBJ2-2, with 8 positions matching TRBD2. V shed 1 base and J 7 bases; nucleotides not matched to a gene: 6. CDR3 length: 15 residues. Germline-derived CDR1 and CDR2 are SGHRS and YFSETQ. CDR3 DNA sequence: TGCGCCAGCAGCTTGACTAGCGGATTGTTCGGGGAGCTGTTTTTT. Its translation is CASSLTSGLFGELFF.

This clone was seen just once. V usage is TRBV7-2 and J usage is TRBJ2-7; tentative D call: TRBD2 (5 bases). The CDR3 totals 13 residues. V was clipped by 5 bases and J by 3 bases, with 11 bases between them. Germline V gives CDR1 SGHTA, CDR2 FQGNSA. The CDR3 spells CASSIRGNYEQYF. Written as DNA, the CDR3 is TGTGCCAGCAGCATTCGGGGTAACTACGAGCAGTACTTC.

This clone was recorded once. The V call is TRBV9, the J call TRBJ2-7; 9 bases line up with TRBD2. V lost 4 bases and J lost 3; bases outside the gene matches: 8. This CDR3 is 15 amino acids long. Germline V CDR1 and CDR2: SGDLS, YYNGEE. The CDR3 here is CASSPSGTSFYEQYF. In DNA, the CDR3 is TGTGCCAGCAGCCCCTCCGGGACTAGCTTCTACGAGCAGTACTTC.

V gene TRBV5-1 combines with J gene TRBJ2-7, with a tentative D call TRBD2 (5 bases). The germline V and J ends were trimmed by 4 bases and 2 bases, with 13 bases remaining between them. The CDR3 spans 14 residues. Germline CDR1 is SGHRS and CDR2 is YFSETQ. CDR3 region: CASSPSGVPYEQYF. For the CDR3, the DNA is TGCGCCAGCAGCCCGTCCGGGGTTCCCTACGAGCAGTACTTC.

The chain couples TRBV7-9 to TRBJ2-7; 11 positions agree with TRBD2. CDR1 and CDR2 from the germline V gene are SEHNR and FQNEAQ (reference sequence). This CDR3 has 13 amino acids. V was pared by 9 bases and J by 7 bases, with 8 bases of the junction left unmatched. The CDR3 bases are TGTGCCAGTCAACTAGCGGGAGCAAATGAGCAGTACTTC. Its translation is CASQLAGANEQYF.

The chain links TRBV2 to TRBJ1-2; maybe TRBD1 (6 bases). Germline CDR1 SNHLY, CDR2 FYNNEI. Trimming took 6 bases from V and 0 from J, leaving 14 bases between them. This CDR3 contains 15 residues. CDR3 protein: CASRPRTAANYGYTF. The CDR3 bases are TGTGCCAGCAGACCCAGGACAGCAGCTAACTATGGCTACACCTTC.

The chain employs TRBV18 and TRBJ1-3; D remains unclear. This CDR3 has 15 residues. CDR1 is KGHSH, CDR2 LQKENI, per germline. Trimming pared 10 bases from V and 2 bases from J, leaving 18 bases between. Written as DNA, the CDR3 is TGTGCCAACTCCTTTGACGGGAATCCTGGAAACACCATATATTTT. Amino acid sequence: CANSFDGNPGNTIYF.

Concerning this clone itself: Additional DNA sequences in this sample encode the identical CDR3. The gene calls are TRBV5-6 and TRBJ1-3, with 9 bases identical to TRBD1. Germline loops: CDR1 SGHDT, CDR2 YYEEEE. Trimming took 4 bases from V and 2 from J; bases not matched to a gene: 4. The CDR3 loop spans 15 amino acids. DNA for the CDR3: TGTGCCAGCAGCCCTACAGGGGGCACTGGAAACACCATATATTTT. It yields the protein CASSPTGGTGNTIYF.

This chain links TRBV10-1 with TRBJ2-3; D is perhaps TRBD1 (5 bases). Germline lookup yields CDR1 WNHNN and CDR2 SYGVQD (reference sequence). The V and J ends lost 6 bases and 3 bases respectively, with 22 bases between them. The length of the CDR3 is 17 residues. CDR3: CASSEDGRAGRTDTQYF. The CDR3 bases are TGCGCCAGCAGCGAAGACGGCAGGGCTGGTAGAACAGATACGCAGTATTTT.

J is TRBJ1-6 and V is TRBV3-1 (or the pseudogene TRBV3-2); 10 nucleotides agree with TRBD1. CDR3 size: 17 residues. Germline lookup yields CDR1 LGHDT and CDR2 YNNKEL (reference sequence). V gave up 1 base and J gave up 7 bases; unmatched junction bases: 7. The CDR3 here is CASSQVSGQGINSPLHF. The CDR3 region has the DNA TGTGCCAGCAGCCAAGTATCGGGACAGGGGATAAATTCACCCCTCCACTTT.

The chain recombines TRBV11-2 with TRBJ2-6, with D possibly matching TRBD1 (5 bases). Germline CDR1 and CDR2: SGHAT and FQNNGV. V lost 7 bases, J lost 2 bases, and 9 bases lay in between. This CDR3 spans 14 amino acids. The CDR3 region is CASTGLPGANVLTF. CDR3 in DNA: TGTGCCAGCACAGGGCTCCCTGGGGCCAACGTCCTGACTTTC.

This clone has just a few counts. This chain connects TRBV10-3 to TRBJ1-1; TRBD1 agrees at 7 bases. The CDR3 runs to 14 residues. J lost 5 bases, V lost 2 bases, and 5 bases had no gene match. Germline assignment: CDR1 ENHRY and CDR2 SYGVKD. CDR3 coding DNA: TGTGCCATCAGTGAGGCCAGGGGGTTTACTGAAGCTTTCTTT. This translates into CAISEARGFTEAFF.

The V and J genes are TRBV5-1 and TRBJ2-7; TRBD1 agrees at 8 bases. The germline CDR1 and CDR2 sequences are SGHRS and YFSETQ. The CDR3 runs 16 residues. The trim removed 2 bases at V and 5 bases at J, leaving 12 bases unmatched. Here the CDR3 reads CASSFDPGQGLDEQYF. The CDR3 DNA sequence: TGCGCCAGCAGCTTCGATCCAGGACAGGGCCTCGACGAGCAGTACTTC.

The V and J genes are TRBV28 and TRBJ1-5, with D perhaps TRBD1 (5 bases). With 3 bases removed from V and 0 bases from J, the gap between germline ends came to 9 bases. The germline V gene encodes CDR1 MDHEN and CDR2 SYDVKM. The CDR3 loop spans 15 amino acids. The chain's CDR3 is CASSFMGGSNQPQHF. Written as DNA, the CDR3 is TGTGCCAGCAGTTTTATGGGGGGTAGCAATCAGCCCCAGCATTTT.

This clone is a singleton in its sample. The genes are TRBV29-1 and TRBJ1-1; TRBD1 aligns across 7 bases. CDR3 size: 13 residues. Germline CDR1 SQVTM, CDR2 ANQGSEA. With V trimmed by 6 bases and J by 0 bases, 4 bases remained unmatched. CDR3 DNA: TGCAGCGTACCCAGGGGGATGAACACTGAAGCTTTCTTT. As protein: CSVPRGMNTEAFF.

The chain joins TRBV5-1 to TRBJ1-1; 7 bases line up with TRBD1. Germline assignment: CDR1 SGHRS and CDR2 YFSETQ. CDR3 length: 13 amino acids. J lost 11 bases, V lost 0 bases, and 7 bases had no gene match. This CDR3 is CASSLDNRGSAFF. In DNA, the CDR3 is TGCGCCAGCAGCTTGGACAACAGGGGCTCGGCTTTCTTT. The full variable domain, with the rest looked up from reference TRBV5-1 and TRBJ1-1, is KAGVTQTPRYLIKTRGQQVTLSCSPISGHRSVSWYQQTPGQGLQFLFEYFSETQRNKGNFPGRFSGRQFSNSRSEMNVSTLELGDSALYLCASSLDNRGSAFFGQGTRLTVV.

This clone appeared a few times. V gene TRBV15 combines with J gene TRBJ1-1; 9 bases fit TRBD1. Germline V CDR1 and CDR2: LNHNV, YYDKDF (reference sequence). V lost 5 bases to trimming and J lost 0 bases; unmatched junction nucleotides: 4. CDR3 length: 15 residues. CDR3 sequence reads: CATSPGTGLNTEAFF. The CDR3 DNA follows: TGTGCCACCAGCCCCGGGACAGGGTTGAACACTGAAGCTTTCTTT.

The chain couples TRBV28 to TRBJ2-1, with 14 nucleotides matching TRBD2. Per the germline V gene, CDR1 is MDHEN and CDR2 is SYDVKM. With V trimmed by 6 bases and J by 0 bases, 10 bases remained unmatched. The CDR3 runs 19 residues. CDR3 DNA: TGTGCCAGCAGCCCCGGACTAGCGGGAGGCCCAAACTCCTACAATGAGCAGTTCTTC. This translates into CASSPGLAGGPNSYNEQFF.

The chain is built from TRBV11-2 and TRBJ1-1; D call uncertain. The CDR3 loop spans 13 amino acids. CDR1 SGHAT and CDR2 FQNNGV come from the germline V gene. The V end lost 2 bases, the J end lost 1 base, and 5 bases lay between the germline ends. In DNA form, the CDR3 reads TGTGCCAGCAGCTTAATCCGGAACACTGAAGCTTTCTTT. This encodes CASSLIRNTEAFF.

This clone was observed a handful of times. The V gene is TRBV11-2, the J gene TRBJ1-4; 8 bases align to TRBD1. Trimming at V came to 5 bases and at J to 12 bases, leaving 20 bases not matched to a gene. Germline V gives CDR1 SGHAT, CDR2 FQNNGV. This CDR3 is 17 amino acids long. CDR3 sequence: CASSPRGGTPNRGELFF. CDR3 nucleotides: TGTGCCAGCAGCCCGAGAGGGGGGACACCCAACAGGGGGGAACTGTTTTTT.

The rearrangement uses TRBV28 and TRBJ1-6, with a weak D call TRBD1 (5 bases). The CDR3 covers 15 residues. Germline assignment: CDR1 MDHEN and CDR2 SYDVKM. V shed 2 bases and J shed 6 bases, with 11 bases lying between them. CDR3 amino acids: CASSLIPGSNSPLHF. In nucleotides, the CDR3 is TGTGCCAGCAGTTTAATTCCAGGGTCTAATTCACCCCTCCACTTT.

The gene calls are TRBV9 and TRBJ2-7; TRBD1 agrees at 7 bases. Germline V gene lookup returns CDR1 SGDLS and CDR2 YYNGEE. This CDR3 has 15 amino acids. J gave up 1 base and V 3 bases, and 7 bases lay outside the gene matches. CDR3 in amino acids: CASSETGQSSYEQYF. For the CDR3, the DNA is TGTGCCAGCAGCGAGACGGGACAGTCTTCCTACGAGCAGTACTTC.